This T cell receptor beta chain was sequenced for a study of blood T cell repertoires in COVID-19. Residents of approximately 25 US areas, aged roughly 18 to 90 years, made up the participants. Cohorts were determined from participant-reported clinical history. Within 2 weeks of study entry, exposed participants had contacted a PCR-confirmed or clinician-diagnosed COVID-19 case. How the authors handled the data: Amplification from reference gene primers served as the basis for estimated nucleated cell counts. Clones were sequenced by immunoSEQ multiplex PCR, and TCRdb holds only the in-frame ones, with some missing. V and J calls and clone size follow that table, whereas D and trimming were derived from the DNA. The table has some 270,000 clones, about 87% seen once. This receptor was obtained from a woman between 40 and 55 years old who had been exposed to COVID-19. The sample taken for sequencing was PBMCs or T cells enriched from blood (not recorded which).

Here the CDR3 DNA reads TGTGCCGGCGATGTCAGGGGGAGCACAGATACGCAGTATTTT. Amino acids: CAGDVRGSTDTQYF. The chain combines TRBV30 with TRBJ2-3; 7 bases line up with TRBD1. Germline V lookup: CDR1 GTSNPN, CDR2 SVGIG (reference sequence). V lost 8 bases, J lost 0 bases, and 8 bases stayed unmatched. The CDR3 totals 14 residues.